The TCR beta chain described here comes from a study of CD8+CD57+ T cells in acquired aplastic anemia (dated 2018 in TCRdb). A note on the overall study: A mean of 3.2 ug of DNA, ranging from about 0.2 to 27.4 ug, was extracted from sorted CD4+ and CD8+ cells. Beyond this particular receptor, the publication reports: Although twenty-nine CD8+ CDR3 sequences were shared by patients and controls, these sequences appeared highly expressed in patients and within the immunodominant clones of patients. Between patients and healthy controls, no significant difference in CD8+ Simpson's diversity was found (P=0.060).

According to the germline V gene, CDR1 reads MGHDK and CDR2 reads SYGVNS. The CDR3 holds 13 amino acids from the cysteine to the phenylalanine. Just the 39-base CDR3 DNA is kept, in frame starting at base 1. V and J are truncated by 1 base and 7 bases respectively, leaving an intervening sequence of 8 bases. This clonotype was counted only a few times. What antigen it recognizes has not been identified. Within one base of it there is no much larger clone, and no base qualities were kept. The study deep-sequenced TCR repertoires of sorted CD4+ and CD8+ blood T cells from severe aplastic anemia patients and healthy subjects. Ficoll-Paque density gradient centrifugation was used to isolate peripheral blood mononuclear cells. Before DNA extraction, CD4+ and CD8+ T cells were sorted with FACS or magnetic beads. Genomic DNA was used as template for profiling of TCR beta VDJ combinations and CDR3 sequences. An Illumina HiSeq 2000 was used for TCR repertoire sequencing. The source study handled its data this way. TRBV/TRBJ rearrangement plots, CDR3 size and DJ length profiles, and Simpson's diversity index were used to assess repertoires. The most abundant DNA sequence in the deep sequencing data was taken as the immunodominant clone. CDR3 amino acid sequences were screened for sharing across subjects and were compared with published repertoires and the VDJdb database. Using fastp at Q25 and MiXCR, TCRdb reprocessed the public reads and kept productive beta chains. Merged by CDR3 protein, the rows form single entries marked with the most common genes and DNA. What appears here as the V and J calls and clone size reflects TCRdb's work, not the paper's. This sample holds 150,000 to 200,000 distinct CDR3 sequences; over 60% were observed only once. The top ten clones comprise around 45% of the sample.

The sample comprised sorted CD4+, CD8+, or CD8+CD57+ T cells (not recorded which) from PBMCs. The receptor's source is a human donor with severe aplastic anemia or a healthy control (not recorded which). Recombination linked TRBV25-1 to TRBJ1-5, with the identity of the D gene unclear. At the DNA level, the sequence is TGTGCCAGCAGTGAATTGGGGAGCCAGCCCCAGCATTTT. It is translated as CASSELGSQPQHF.